These 24 T cell receptor beta chains were sequenced from one sample in a study of OX40 agonist ivuxolimab in advanced cancers. Here immunoSEQ multiplex PCR was the method, and the copy in TCRdb shows in-frame clones only, minus some. The top ten hold about 0.66% of the sample, which has about 58,000 clones, approximately 88% seen once. Sequencing was performed on CD4+ or CD8+ T cells sorted from blood, taken in a trial of the OX40 agonist ivuxolimab. All receptors come from an adult with an advanced solid tumor such as melanoma, head and neck, liver or kidney cancer.

V usage is TRBV7-9 and J usage is TRBJ2-5, with D perhaps TRBD1 or TRBD2 (5 bases each). This CDR3 is built from 15 residues. The V gene lost 0 bases and the J gene lost 5 bases, with 13 bases spanning the gap. From germline, CDR1 is SEHNR and CDR2 FQNEAQ (reference sequence). The CDR3 loop reads CASSLAVGVLETQYF. The DNA for the CDR3 is TGTGCCAGCAGCTTAGCGGTGGGGGTTCTCGAGACCCAGTACTTC. Filled out from reference TRBV7-9 and TRBJ2-5, the complete variable domain reads DTGVSQNPRHKITKRGQNVTFRCDPISEHNRLYWYRQTLGQGPEFLTYFQNEAQLEKSRLLSDRFSAERPKGSFSTLEIQRTEQGDSAMYLCASSLAVGVLETQYFGPGTRLLVL.

The CDR3 sequence is CASSQRPGLAGSNEQFF. The CDR3 DNA sequence: TGCGCCAGCAGCCAGAGACCCGGACTAGCGGGAAGCAATGAGCAGTTCTTC. V and J are TRBV4-1 and TRBJ2-1; TRBD2 matches 12 bases. The CDR3 extends over 17 amino acids. Unmatched junction bases numbered 9, after V lost 3 bases and J lost 6 bases. The germline V gene encodes CDR1 MGHRA and CDR2 YSYEKL.

CDR3 residues: CASSPRGGLAGNEQFF. In nucleotides, the CDR3 is TGCGCCAGCAGCCCCCGAGGTGGACTAGCAGGTAATGAGCAGTTCTTC. J is TRBJ2-1 and V is TRBV4-1, with 8 positions matching TRBD2. The CDR3 loop spans 16 amino acids. Germline V CDR1 and CDR2: MGHRA, YSYEKL. V was clipped by 4 bases and J by 7 bases; unmatched bases: 12.

The CDR3 region is CASSVGLAGVVEQYF. The CDR3 DNA reads TGTGCCAGCAGCGTCGGACTAGCGGGAGTGGTCGAGCAGTACTTC. The chain carries TRBV9 and TRBJ2-7, with 13 bases fitting TRBD2. Germline CDR1 is SGDLS and CDR2 is YYNGEE. This CDR3 comprises 15 residues. Trimming took 2 bases from V and 6 from J; bases not matched to a gene: 5.

The rearrangement uses TRBV11-3 and TRBJ2-7, with no clear D. V gave up 1 base and J gave up 7 bases, with 11 bases separating them. The CDR3 is made up of 13 amino acids. Germline CDR1 reads SGHNT; CDR2 reads YENEEA. The CDR3 sequence: CASSLGSTAEQYF. The CDR3 coding sequence is TGTGCCAGCAGCTTAGGAAGTACGGCTGAGCAGTACTTC.

V usage is TRBV11-3 and J usage is TRBJ2-2, with D tentatively TRBD1 or TRBD2 (5 bases each). V gave up 5 bases and J gave up 5 bases, with 12 bases separating them. The CDR3 is made up of 14 amino acids. Looked up from germline, CDR1 is SGHNT and CDR2 is YENEEA. Here the CDR3 DNA reads TGTGCCAGCAGCCGGGACCTCATTACCGGGGAGCTGTTTTTT. This sequence encodes CASSRDLITGELFF.

V gene TRBV4-2 combines with J gene TRBJ2-5; D possibly corresponds to TRBD2 (7 bases). Germline V gene data show CDR1 as LGHNA and CDR2 as YNFKEQ. V was trimmed by 5 bases and J by 6 bases, leaving 16 bases between them. This CDR3 region has 14 residues. Written as DNA, the CDR3 is TGTGCCAGCAGCTCTCGTAGGGGGGGTAAGACCCAGTACTTC. Its translation: CASSSRRGGKTQYF.

The rearrangement links TRBV5-1 to TRBJ2-5; D possibly corresponds to TRBD1 (5 bases). Germline values: CDR1 SGHRS, CDR2 YFSETQ. Trimming removed 6 bases at V and 1 base at J, with 10 bases between. The CDR3 runs to 13 residues. The CDR3: CASNYQGQETQYF. The DNA for the CDR3 is TGCGCCAGCAATTACCAGGGCCAAGAGACCCAGTACTTC.

In nucleotides, the CDR3 is TGTGCCAGCAGAGAGGGGGGACTAGCCCACAATGAGCAGTTCTTC. Translated, it gives CASREGGLAHNEQFF. V usage is TRBV11-2 and J usage is TRBJ2-1, with 9 bases matching TRBD2. The CDR3 runs to 15 residues. Trimming took 6 bases from V and 5 from J; bases not matched to a gene: 8. Germline lookup yields CDR1 SGHAT and CDR2 FQNNGV.

The J gene is TRBJ2-5, the V gene TRBV7-2; D is unresolved. V lost 1 base and J lost 5, with 11 bases in between. There are 14 residues in the CDR3. CDR1 and CDR2 from the germline V gene are SGHTA and FQGNSA. DNA for the CDR3: TGTGCCAGCAGCTTAGGGACGAACGTGGAGACCCAGTACTTC. Translation: CASSLGTNVETQYF. Full variable domain (rest looked up from reference TRBV7-2 and TRBJ2-5): GAGVSQSPSNKVTEKGKDVELRCDPISGHTALYWYRQSLGQGLEFLIYFQGNSAPDKSGLPSDRFSAERTGGSVSTLTIQRTQQEDSAVYLCASSLGTNVETQYFGPGTRLLVL.

The CDR3 here is CASSQIDSQAEAFF. The CDR3 DNA sequence: TGCGCCAGCAGCCAAATCGACAGTCAGGCTGAAGCTTTCTTT. This sequence joins TRBV4-1 and TRBJ1-1; D is perhaps TRBD1 (5 bases). CDR1 is MGHRA and CDR2 is YSYEKL in the germline V gene. V lost 2 bases and J lost 6, with 13 bases in between. The CDR3 runs 14 residues.

This chain joins TRBV2 and TRBJ2-7; D unclear. V lost 2 bases to trimming and J lost 5 bases, with 4 bases between them. Germline assignment: CDR1 SNHLY and CDR2 FYNNEI. The CDR3 length is 11 residues. DNA for the CDR3: TGTGCCAGCAGTGAATGGGACGAGCAGTACTTC. Translated: CASSEWDEQYF.

The chain recombines TRBV7-2 with TRBJ1-4; weak D call: TRBD1 (5 bases). The V and J ends lost 4 bases and 8 bases respectively, with 5 bases between them. This CDR3 comprises 11 residues. CDR1 and CDR2 (germline): SGHTA, FQGNSA. The DNA of the CDR3 is TGTGCCAGCAGCTCAGGGGAAAAACTGTTTTTT. Encoded protein: CASSSGEKLFF.

The chain uses TRBV5-1 and TRBJ2-2; D uncertain. The CDR3 has 12 amino acids. Germline-derived CDR1 and CDR2 are SGHRS and YFSETQ. Trimming cost V 10 bases and J 5 bases, with 12 bases left between them. The CDR3 here is CAARRLTGELFF. In nucleotides, the CDR3 is TGCGCCGCGCGACGGCTTACCGGGGAGCTGTTTTTT.

This sequence joins TRBV7-8 and TRBJ2-3; D is unresolved. The CDR3 sequence is 12 residues long. Germline lookup yields CDR1 SGHVS and CDR2 FQNEAQ. V was clipped by 4 bases and J by 0 bases, with 2 bases between them. In DNA form, the CDR3 reads TGTGCCAGCAGCTCAAGCACAGATACGCAGTATTTT. Protein product: CASSSSTDTQYF.

V usage is TRBV5-1 and J usage is TRBJ1-1; no clear D. This CDR3 is built from 13 residues. V lost 2 bases, J lost 7 bases, and 12 bases lay in between. The germline V gene has CDR1 SGHRS and CDR2 YFSETQ. The CDR3 loop is CASSLGYASEAFF. In nucleotides, the CDR3 is TGCGCCAGCAGCTTAGGCTATGCAAGTGAAGCTTTCTTT. Filled out from reference TRBV5-1 and TRBJ1-1, the complete variable domain reads KAGVTQTPRYLIKTRGQQVTLSCSPISGHRSVSWYQQTPGQGLQFLFEYFSETQRNKGNFPGRFSGRQFSNSRSEMNVSTLELGDSALYLCASSLGYASEAFFGQGTRLTVV.

This chain uses TRBV7-2 with TRBJ2-7; possible D gene TRBD1, 6 bases. Germline CDR1 is SGHTA and CDR2 is FQGNSA. The CDR3 has 14 residues. V was pared by 1 base and J by 3 bases, with 10 bases between. The CDR3 DNA reads as TGTGCCAGCAGCTTAGGGGCACAGGGCTACGAGCAGTACTTC. As protein: CASSLGAQGYEQYF.

The gene calls are TRBV19 and TRBJ2-3, with 14 bases matching TRBD2. Germline assignment: CDR1 LNHDA and CDR2 SQIVND (reference sequence). The V and J ends lost 8 bases and 3 bases, in that order; junction bases with no gene match: 1. CDR3 length: 14 residues. The DNA of the CDR3 is TGTGCCAGTCGGACTAGCGGGAGGACAGATACGCAGTATTTT. Residues: CASRTSGRTDTQYF.

The chain carries TRBV19 and TRBJ1-5; tentatively, D is TRBD1 (6 bases). V lost 3 bases and J 0 bases, leaving 12 bases between the germline ends. The CDR3 has 16 amino acids. Germline assignment: CDR1 LNHDA and CDR2 SQIVND (reference sequence). The CDR3 reads CASSITGSNSNQPQHF. As DNA, the CDR3 is TGTGCCAGTAGTATCACAGGGTCCAATAGCAATCAGCCCCAGCATTTT.

V and J are TRBV27 and TRBJ2-7; the D call may be TRBD1 or TRBD2 (5 bases each). The V gene lost 5 bases and the J gene lost 3 bases, with 11 bases spanning the gap. The germline CDR1 and CDR2 sequences are MNHEY and SMNVEV (reference sequence). The CDR3 contains 13 residues. In DNA, the CDR3 is TGTGCCAGCAGTCCGGGACCGCTCTACGAGCAGTACTTC. Translating gives CASSPGPLYEQYF.

The gene calls are TRBV19 and TRBJ2-7; D is perhaps TRBD2 (6 bases). The CDR3 is 13 amino acids. V shed 6 bases and J shed 3 bases, with 12 bases lying between them. Per germline, CDR1 LNHDA and CDR2 SQIVND (reference sequence). For the CDR3, the DNA is TGTGCCAGTAGCTCTACTAGCAACTACGAGCAGTACTTC. Its protein product is CASSSTSNYEQYF.

This clone was picked up one time. V usage is TRBV15 and J usage is TRBJ2-5; D call uncertain. The end of the DNA fits TRBJ2-7 better, so the J call may be wrong. Germline V gene data show CDR1 as LNHNV and CDR2 as YYDKDF (reference sequence). CDR3 length equals 12 residues. The CDR3 spells CATSQAGGEQYF. CDR3 nucleotides: TGTGCCACCTCCCAGGCTGGTGGCGAGCAGTACTTC.

This sequence joins TRBV6-1 and TRBJ2-5; D perhaps matches TRBD2 (6 bases). Trimming stripped 2 bases from V and 4 bases from J, with 14 bases between. Germline V gene lookup returns CDR1 MNHNS and CDR2 SASEGT. The CDR3 consists of 15 residues. This chain's CDR3 is CASSELGGPGETQYF. The CDR3 DNA is TGTGCCAGCAGTGAATTGGGGGGACCCGGAGAGACCCAGTACTTC.

This clone was observed once. V usage is TRBV15 and J usage is TRBJ1-4; no clear D. Germline lookup yields CDR1 LNHNV and CDR2 YYDKDF (reference sequence). The CDR3 covers 16 residues. V gave up 0 bases and J gave up 1 base, with 9 bases separating them. CDR3 DNA sequence: TGTGCCACCAGCAGAGAGGGTCTTGTAACTAATGAAAAACTGTTTTTT. This gives the protein CATSREGLVTNEKLFF.